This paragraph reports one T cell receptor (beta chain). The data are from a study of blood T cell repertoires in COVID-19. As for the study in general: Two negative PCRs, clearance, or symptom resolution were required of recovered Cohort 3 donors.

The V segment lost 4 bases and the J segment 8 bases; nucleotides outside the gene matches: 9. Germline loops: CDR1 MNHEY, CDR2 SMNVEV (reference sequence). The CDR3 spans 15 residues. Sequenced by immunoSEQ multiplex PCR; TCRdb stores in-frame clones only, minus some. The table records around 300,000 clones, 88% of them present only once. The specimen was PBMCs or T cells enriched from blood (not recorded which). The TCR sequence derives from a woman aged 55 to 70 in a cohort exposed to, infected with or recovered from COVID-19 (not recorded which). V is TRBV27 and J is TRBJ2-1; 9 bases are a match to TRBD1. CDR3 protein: CASSSPGTGRDEQFF. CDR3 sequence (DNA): TGTGCCAGCAGTTCCCCCGGGACAGGGCGCGATGAGCAGTTCTTC.